Following are 20 T cell receptor beta chains from one sample sequenced in a study of neurological immune-mediated disorders. In TCRdb, the 5' RACE reads were re-called with MiXCR into one record per CDR3 protein. The data contain approximately 28,000 distinct CDR3 sequences, about a sixth of them seen just once; the ten biggest clones take up roughly 5%. Time point specified: technical triplicate 3. The specimen sequenced was CD4+ T cells from blood. The source of these receptors is a female donor with HTLV-1-associated myelopathy (HAM/TSP).

This clonotype was observed at least ten times. This sequence joins TRBV20-1 and TRBJ2-5; 9 positions match TRBD2. Losses at the gene ends were 3 bases for V and 2 bases for J; bases not matched to a gene: 10. Germline CDR1 and CDR2: DFQATT and SNEGSKA (reference sequence). The CDR3 is 16 residues long. CDR3 sequence reads: CSARPPVAGAQETQYF. DNA of the CDR3: TGCAGTGCTAGGCCCCCCGTAGCGGGGGCACAAGAGACCCAGTACTTC.

This clonotype was detected ten times or more. The chain recombines TRBV12-3 or TRBV12-4 with TRBJ2-5, with 7 bases identical to TRBD2. There are 14 residues in the CDR3. J gave up 5 bases and V 4 bases, and 7 bases lay outside the gene matches. CDR3 amino acids: CASSSRTRGETQYF. The CDR3 DNA follows: TGTGCCAGCAGTTCTAGGACTAGAGGCGAGACCCAGTACTTC.

This clonotype was counted ten times or more. The rearrangement uses TRBV19 and TRBJ2-1; TRBD2 agrees at 12 bases. The CDR3 consists of 17 residues. Germline V lookup: CDR1 LNHDA, CDR2 SQIVND (reference sequence). J lost 6 bases, V lost 4 bases, and 10 bases had no gene match. CDR3 sequence (DNA): TGTGCCAGTAGTAAACCCGGGACTAGCGGGCTAGGCAATGAGCAGTTCTTC. Encoded protein: CASSKPGTSGLGNEQFF.

This clonotype is medium-sized by share. V gene TRBV6-5 combines with J gene TRBJ1-2, with a possible D match to TRBD1 (6 bases). V gave up 6 bases and J gave up 2 bases, with 13 bases separating them. This CDR3 region has 14 residues. Germline V gene data show CDR1 as MNHEY and CDR2 as SVGAGI. CDR3 in DNA: TGTGCCAGCAGCCCCGACAGGAACAACTATGGCTACACCTTC. Its protein product is CASSPDRNNYGYTF.

This clonotype was recorded at least ten times. CDR3 residues: CASSLRGYEQFF. The CDR3 DNA reads as TGTGCCAGCAGCTTAAGAGGGTATGAGCAGTTCTTC. This rearrangement joins TRBV7-2 to TRBJ2-1; perhaps TRBD2 as D (5 bases). The CDR3 covers 12 residues. CDR1 is SGHTA and CDR2 is FQGNSA in the germline V gene. The V end was cut by 2 bases, the J end by 8 bases, with 7 bases between.

In this sample, this clonotype turned up many times. The CDR3 spells CATRDRERRTDTQYF. The CDR3 nucleotides are TGTGCCACCAGGGACAGGGAGAGGCGCACAGATACGCAGTATTTT. The chain links TRBV10-3 to TRBJ2-3; TRBD1 agrees at 9 bases. Losses at the gene ends were 10 bases for V and 1 base for J; bases not matched to a gene: 9. The V gene's germline CDR1 is ENHRY and CDR2 SYGVKD. CDR3 length: 15 amino acids.

This clonotype was counted many times. V is TRBV5-6 and J is TRBJ2-5; TRBD2 matches at 9 bases. The J segment lost 5 bases and the V segment lost 0 bases, leaving 2 bases of the junction unmatched. The CDR3 is 14 residues long. Per the germline V gene, CDR1 is SGHDT and CDR2 is YYEEEE. CDR3 residues: CASSLGTSGETQYF. The CDR3 region has the DNA TGTGCCAGCAGCTTGGGTACTAGCGGGGAGACCCAGTACTTC.

This clonotype was detected ten times or more. The chain has TRBV4-2 and TRBJ1-2, with a weak D call TRBD1 (5 bases). The CDR3 runs to 16 residues. V was pared by 1 base and J by 0 bases, with 12 bases between. Germline-derived CDR1 and CDR2 are LGHNA and YNFKEQ. Here the CDR3 DNA reads TGTGCCAGCAGCCAAGTTTTAGGGGCCGCTAACTATGGCTACACCTTC. It is translated as CASSQVLGAANYGYTF.

In this sample, this clonotype turned up many times. V and J are TRBV3-1 and TRBJ1-1; D might be TRBD1 (6 bases). This CDR3 is built from 13 residues. The V end lost 2 bases, the J end lost 4 bases, and 8 bases lay between the germline ends. Per the germline V gene, CDR1 is LGHDT and CDR2 is YNNKEL (reference sequence). The CDR3 sequence is CASSQRGTTEAFF. As DNA, the CDR3 is TGTGCCAGCAGCCAAAGGGGGACCACTGAAGCTTTCTTT. Drawing the rest from reference TRBV3-1 and TRBJ1-1, the complete variable domain is DTAVSQTPKYLVTQMGNDKSIKCEQNLGHDTMYWYKQDSKKFLKIMFSYNNKELIINETVPNRFSPKSPDKAHLNLHINSLELGDSAVYFCASSQRGTTEAFFGQGTRLTVV.

The sample holds many counts of this clonotype. The chain recombines TRBV29-1 with TRBJ1-1; no firm D call. There are 12 residues in the CDR3. Trimming removed 4 bases from V and 0 bases from J, with 6 bases in between. Germline CDR1 is SQVTM and CDR2 is ANQGSEA. The CDR3 DNA is TGCAGCGTTGGCGCGATGAACACTGAAGCTTTCTTT. Its protein product is CSVGAMNTEAFF. Together with reference TRBV29-1 and TRBJ1-1, the CDR3 gives the full variable domain: SAVISQKPSRDICQRGTSLTIQCQVDSQVTMMFWYRQQPGQSLTLIATANQGSEATYESGFVIDKFPISRPNLTFSTLTVSNMSPEDSSIYLCSVGAMNTEAFFGQGTRLTVV.

The table lists this clonotype with many counts. This rearrangement joins TRBV6-5 to TRBJ2-7, with 10 bases aligning to TRBD2. There are 14 residues in the CDR3. Losses at the gene ends were 8 bases for V and 1 base for J; bases not matched to a gene: 5. Germline V gene sequence: CDR1 MNHEY, CDR2 SVGAGI. CDR3 protein: CASGSGGRSYEQYF. The CDR3 DNA is TGTGCCAGCGGTAGCGGGGGGCGTTCCTACGAGCAGTACTTC.

This clonotype was seen repeatedly, ten times or more. The chain carries TRBV5-1 and TRBJ2-2, with TRBD1 matching 9 bases. The ends lost 4 bases at V and 6 bases at J; junction bases unmatched: 4. CDR1 SGHRS and CDR2 YFSETQ come from the germline V gene. The CDR3 spans 14 residues. CDR3: CASSHRGQAGELFF. CDR3 bases: TGCGCCAGCAGCCACAGGGGGCAGGCCGGGGAGCTGTTTTTT.

Ten or more counts support this clonotype. The rearrangement uses TRBV11-1 and TRBJ2-7; D is undetermined. In germline, CDR1 is SGHAT, CDR2 FQDESV (reference sequence). Trimming pared 6 bases from V and 4 bases from J, leaving 13 bases between. The CDR3 length is 13 residues. CDR3 sequence (DNA): TGTGCCAGCAGGCCGCCGCTAAGTTACGAGCAGTACTTC. The encoded protein is CASRPPLSYEQYF.

This clonotype was recorded at least ten times. This chain uses TRBV5-1 with TRBJ2-1; 12 nucleotides align to TRBD1. V dropped 0 bases and J dropped 9; count of bases not matched to a gene: 7. The CDR3 covers 16 residues. CDR1 SGHRS and CDR2 YFSETQ come from the germline V gene. For the CDR3, the DNA is TGCGCCAGCAGCTTGGTCCGGGACAGGGGGCGGTCTGAGCAGTTCTTC. This codes for CASSLVRDRGRSEQFF. The whole variable domain, remainder taken from reference TRBV5-1 and TRBJ2-1, is KAGVTQTPRYLIKTRGQQVTLSCSPISGHRSVSWYQQTPGQGLQFLFEYFSETQRNKGNFPGRFSGRQFSNSRSEMNVSTLELGDSALYLCASSLVRDRGRSEQFFGPGTRLTVL.

The sample holds many counts of this clonotype. This CDR3 is CSAREGGALYGYTF. In nucleotides, the CDR3 is TGCAGTGCTAGAGAAGGCGGGGCACTCTATGGCTACACCTTC. V usage is TRBV20-1 and J usage is TRBJ1-2; tentatively, D is TRBD1 (5 bases). This CDR3 contains 14 residues. V lost 0 bases to trimming and J lost 4 bases, with 12 bases between them. Germline V gene sequence: CDR1 DFQATT, CDR2 SNEGSKA (reference sequence).

This clonotype has a count of ten or more. The genes are TRBV20-1 and TRBJ2-7; maybe TRBD1 (5 bases). Trimming took off 2 bases at V and 0 bases at J, with 8 bases between the two ends. The CDR3 is 13 residues long. Germline assignment: CDR1 DFQATT and CDR2 SNEGSKA (reference sequence). CDR3 protein: CSARRQNSYEQYF. DNA for the CDR3: TGCAGTGCTAGACGACAGAACTCCTACGAGCAGTACTTC.

Of note for this clonotype: A much larger clone differs by one base, so this may be a read error. The chain recombines TRBV20-1 with TRBJ2-5; 7 nucleotides align to TRBD2. The germline gives CDR1 DFQATT, CDR2 SNEGSKA (reference sequence). This CDR3 region has 13 residues. With 3 bases clipped from V and 3 bases from J, the junction kept 4 bases outside the gene matches. The CDR3 DNA reads as TGCAGTGCTAGCGGGGGGACCGAAGAGACCCAGTACTTC. Its protein product is CSASGGTEETQYF.

This clonotype was picked up many times. The chain has TRBV12-3 or TRBV12-4 and TRBJ2-3; no clear D. Trimming cost V 3 bases and J 5 bases, with 9 bases left between them. CDR3 length equals 13 residues. DNA for the CDR3: TGTGCCAGCAGTTTTGGCAATGGAGATACGCAGTATTTT. This codes for CASSFGNGDTQYF.

This clonotype was seen many times. The rearrangement uses TRBV5-1 and TRBJ1-1; maybe TRBD1 (5 bases). The germline V and J ends were trimmed by 4 bases and 2 bases, with 12 bases remaining between them. Germline CDR1 and CDR2: SGHRS and YFSETQ. The CDR3 is made up of 14 amino acids. CDR3 region: CASSPDRINTEAFF. The CDR3, as DNA: TGCGCCAGCAGCCCAGACAGAATTAACACTGAAGCTTTCTTT.

The chain links TRBV28 to TRBJ1-5; TRBD1 matches 7 bases. CDR1 MDHEN and CDR2 SYDVKM come from the germline V gene. V trimming: 5 bases; J trimming: 4 bases; junction bases outside the gene matches: 11. The CDR3 loop spans 16 amino acids. This chain's CDR3 is CASSALYGTANQPQHF. The CDR3 DNA sequence: TGTGCCAGCAGTGCTCTTTACGGGACAGCGAATCAGCCCCAGCATTTT.